The 23 T cell receptor beta chains given below trace back to one sample, sequenced in a study of identical twins (dated by TCRdb to 2016 to 2018). Libraries were constructed by 5' RACE. The instrument was an Illumina HiSeq 2000. TCRdb reprocessing: public reads trimmed at Q25 with fastp, clones called with MiXCR, in-frame beta chains kept. Records with the same CDR3 protein are collapsed into one entry carrying the most frequent genes and DNA. The table for this sample lists fewer than 250,000 distinct CDR3 sequences; approximately 9% of them were counted only once. Around 5.1% of the sample comes from the top ten. Input material: memory (CD45RO+) T cells sorted from blood. According to the study, the label for this sample's cell subset or site signals: CD45RO+ enriched T cells. Every receptor here comes from a woman between 18 and 29 years old in good health.

The chain recombines TRBV6-2 or TRBV6-3 with TRBJ2-7; 7 nucleotides align to TRBD2. The CDR3 runs 16 residues. Germline V gives CDR1 MNHEY, CDR2 SVGEGT. V lost 6 bases, J lost 4 bases, and 15 bases stayed unmatched. The CDR3 sequence: CASSLQRVAGAYEQYF. The CDR3 DNA is TGTGCCAGCAGCCTCCAACGGGTTGCGGGAGCATACGAGCAGTACTTC.

This clonotype has a handful of counts. V is TRBV29-1 and J is TRBJ2-2, with 7 positions matching TRBD1. Looked up from germline, CDR1 is SQVTM and CDR2 is ANQGSEA. Trimming removed 7 bases from V and 5 bases from J; junction bases left unmatched: 10. CDR3 length: 14 amino acids. CDR3: CSASNRGGTGELFF. Here the CDR3 DNA reads TGCAGCGCTAGTAACAGGGGCGGGACCGGGGAGCTGTTTTTT.

This clonotype was detected only a few times. The chain combines TRBV15 with TRBJ2-5; D ambiguous. The ends were cut back, 5 bases at V and 5 bases at J, with 9 bases in the middle. This CDR3 contains 12 residues. Germline V gene data show CDR1 as LNHNV and CDR2 as YYDKDF (reference sequence). CDR3 nucleotides: TGTGCCACCAGCCTCCAAGGGGAGACCCAGTACTTC. Translated: CATSLQGETQYF.

This rearrangement joins TRBV6-5 to TRBJ2-1, with unresolved D. Trimming removed 2 bases at V and 0 bases at J, with 8 bases between. This CDR3 comprises 15 residues. Germline values: CDR1 MNHEY, CDR2 SVGAGI. The CDR3 loop is CASSYTRSSYNEQFF. The CDR3 DNA follows: TGTGCCAGCAGTTACACCCGAAGCTCCTACAATGAGCAGTTCTTC.

V usage is TRBV9 and J usage is TRBJ1-2, with D possibly TRBD1 on 6 matching bases. V was pared by 3 bases and J by 14 bases, with 17 bases between. The CDR3 length is 12 residues. Germline CDR1 and CDR2: SGDLS and YYNGEE. CDR3 loop: CASSADDRPWTF. The CDR3 bases are TGTGCCAGCAGCGCGGACGACAGGCCGTGGACCTTC.

This clonotype was observed at least ten times. The chain couples TRBV12-3 or TRBV12-4 to TRBJ1-6; 10 nucleotides match TRBD1. The trim removed 6 bases at V and 7 bases at J, leaving 3 bases unmatched. This CDR3 is 14 amino acids long. The chain's CDR3 is CASSPDRGNSPLHF. The CDR3 DNA sequence: TGTGCCAGCAGCCCGGACAGGGGGAATTCACCCCTCCACTTT.

This clonotype was detected a few times. This rearrangement joins TRBV24-1 to TRBJ1-1, with 9 bases fitting TRBD1. The trim removed 4 bases at V and 0 bases at J, leaving 14 bases unmatched. Germline V CDR1 and CDR2: KGHDR, SFDVKD. The length of the CDR3 is 19 residues. The CDR3 reads CATSEAGTGRSSMNTEAFF. In DNA, the CDR3 is TGTGCCACCAGTGAGGCCGGGACAGGGAGGTCTTCCATGAACACTGAAGCTTTCTTT.

DNA for the CDR3: TGCAGTGCTAGTTTGGACGCGGCGGAGACCCAGTACTTC. The encoded protein is CSASLDAAETQYF. The chain uses TRBV20-1 and TRBJ2-5; D is unresolved. The V end was cut by 3 bases, the J end by 5 bases, with 13 bases between. This CDR3 is 13 amino acids long. Per germline, CDR1 DFQATT and CDR2 SNEGSKA (reference sequence).

This clonotype occurred a few times. J is TRBJ2-5 and V is TRBV5-1; tentatively, D is TRBD1 (6 bases). There are 14 residues in the CDR3. Trimming cost V 0 bases and J 3 bases, with 9 bases left between them. CDR1 is SGHRS, CDR2 YFSETQ, per germline. DNA of the CDR3: TGCGCCAGCAGCTTGGGGAACAGGGAAGAGACCCAGTACTTC. Amino acid sequence: CASSLGNREETQYF.

The rearrangement links TRBV11-3 to TRBJ2-7, with D hard to call. The ends were cut back, 3 bases at V and 9 bases at J, with 15 bases in the middle. The germline gives CDR1 SGHNT, CDR2 YENEEA. The CDR3 spans 13 residues. The chain's CDR3 is CASSFTSPGAQYF. For the CDR3, the DNA is TGTGCCAGCAGCTTTACTTCACCGGGTGCGCAGTACTTC.

The table lists this clonotype with many counts. V gene TRBV10-3 combines with J gene TRBJ1-3, with D perhaps TRBD1 (6 bases). The V and J ends lost 3 bases and 1 base respectively, with 7 bases between them. The CDR3 extends over 14 amino acids. Germline values: CDR1 ENHRY, CDR2 SYGVKD. CDR3 region: CAISEGGSGNTIYF. The CDR3 DNA is TGTGCCATCAGTGAAGGGGGATCTGGAAACACCATATATTTT.

The chain has TRBV24-1 and TRBJ2-1, with unresolved D. V dropped 6 bases and J dropped 6 bases, with 5 bases sitting between them. CDR1 is KGHDR and CDR2 is SFDVKD in the germline V gene. The CDR3 is made up of 11 amino acids. The CDR3 bases are TGTGCCACCAGTTTGGGCAATGAGCAGTTCTTC. It encodes CATSLGNEQFF.

Ten or more counts support this clonotype. The J gene is TRBJ2-1, the V gene TRBV12-3 or TRBV12-4; TRBD2 matches at 8 bases. V was clipped by 7 bases and J by 8 bases; unmatched bases: 10. This CDR3 comprises 14 residues. CDR3: CASMREALRDEQFF. CDR3 coding DNA: TGTGCCAGCATGCGGGAGGCCCTGAGGGATGAGCAGTTCTTC.

This clonotype has ten or more counts. V usage is TRBV12-3 or TRBV12-4 and J usage is TRBJ2-3, with 9 bases matching TRBD2. V trimming: 3 bases; J trimming: 5 bases; junction bases outside the gene matches: 3. The CDR3 is 14 amino acids. The CDR3 sequence is CASSLRGGEDTQYF. CDR3 in DNA: TGTGCCAGCAGTTTGCGGGGGGGAGAAGATACGCAGTATTTT.

This clonotype was counted a few times. The chain links TRBV20-1 to TRBJ2-1; 8 nucleotides align to TRBD1. V dropped 6 bases and J dropped 7; count of bases not matched to a gene: 17. CDR3 length: 16 amino acids. CDR1 is DFQATT, CDR2 SNEGSKA, per germline (reference sequence). The CDR3 region has the DNA TGCAGTGCCCTCGATTGGCGGGACAGGCCTGAAAATGAGCAGTTCTTC. This translates into CSALDWRDRPENEQFF.

The V call is TRBV5-6, the J call TRBJ2-2; TRBD2 is a possible D gene (5 bases). This CDR3 is built from 13 residues. Looked up from germline, CDR1 is SGHDT and CDR2 is YYEEEE. V lost 1 base to trimming and J lost 8 bases, with 9 bases between them. The CDR3 protein is CASSLPGGGELFF. The CDR3 DNA reads as TGTGCCAGCAGCTTGCCTGGCGGGGGGGAGCTGTTTTTT.

The chain carries TRBV27 and TRBJ2-1, with 8 bases identical to TRBD1. Germline trimming cut 2 bases from V and 6 bases from J; bases unmatched to any gene: 6. This CDR3 contains 15 residues. Looked up from germline, CDR1 is MNHEY and CDR2 is SMNVEV (reference sequence). CDR3 residues: CASSLRDRGGNEQFF. CDR3 bases: TGTGCCAGCAGTTTACGAGACAGGGGTGGCAATGAGCAGTTCTTC.

This clonotype has just a few counts. The chain is built from TRBV27 and TRBJ2-4, with 12 positions matching TRBD1. The CDR3 runs 14 residues. V trimming: 5 bases; J trimming: 10 bases; junction bases outside the gene matches: 6. Germline V CDR1 and CDR2: MNHEY, SMNVEV (reference sequence). CDR3 DNA sequence: TGTGCCAGCAGTCCGGGACAGGGGGCTTGGATTCAGTACTTC. It yields the protein CASSPGQGAWIQYF.

This clonotype was counted a few times. The chain employs TRBV7-9 and TRBJ2-2; D is uncertain. The CDR3 extends over 12 amino acids. Germline V gene lookup returns CDR1 SEHNR and CDR2 FQNEAQ (reference sequence). V gave up 4 bases and J gave up 8 bases, with 8 bases separating them. The CDR3 DNA is TGTGCCAGCAGCTCCCAGTTGGGGGAGCTGTTTTTT. It is translated as CASSSQLGELFF. Full variable domain (remainder filled in from reference TRBV7-9 and TRBJ2-2): DTGVSQNPRHKITKRGQNVTFRCDPISEHNRLYWYRQTLGQGPEFLTYFQNEAQLEKSRLLSDRFSAERPKGSFSTLEIQRTEQGDSAMYLCASSSQLGELFFGEGSRLTVL.

This clonotype was detected only a few times. The chain links TRBV20-1 to TRBJ1-2; 7 nucleotides line up with TRBD1. Germline V gene sequence: CDR1 DFQATT, CDR2 SNEGSKA (reference sequence). V lost 0 bases and J lost 7; bases outside the gene matches: 11. CDR3 length: 15 residues. The CDR3: CSARDGVRQGGGYTF. Here the CDR3 DNA reads TGCAGTGCTAGAGATGGAGTTAGACAGGGCGGTGGCTACACCTTC.

This clonotype was counted a few times. J is TRBJ1-2 and V is TRBV6-5, with no clear D. This CDR3 spans 13 amino acids. V dropped 0 bases and J dropped 5 bases, with 7 bases sitting between them. Per the germline V gene, CDR1 is MNHEY and CDR2 is SVGAGI. Here the CDR3 DNA reads TGTGCCAGCAGTTACTCTGCGGGTTATGGCTACACCTTC. It codes for CASSYSAGYGYTF.

This clonotype has just a few counts. This chain connects TRBV9 to TRBJ2-2; D possibly corresponds to TRBD1 (6 bases). V was shortened by 2 bases and J by 1 base, with 9 bases between the two germline ends. The germline CDR1 and CDR2 sequences are SGDLS and YYNGEE. The CDR3 covers 15 residues. CDR3 in DNA: TGTGCCAGCAGCGTTGGACAGATGAACACCGGGGAGCTGTTTTTT. Amino acids: CASSVGQMNTGELFF.

The rearrangement links TRBV7-2 to TRBJ2-1; TRBD2 aligns across 10 bases. The CDR3 consists of 16 residues. After removal of 0 bases from V and 11 bases from J, the junction contained 10 bases not matched to a gene. Germline-derived CDR1 and CDR2 are SGHTA and FQGNSA. In nucleotides, the CDR3 is TGTGCCAGCAGCTTAGCGGGGTCTAGCGGGAGACGGCAGCAGTTCTTC. This codes for CASSLAGSSGRRQQFF.